Listed below are T cell receptor beta chains from one sample, sequenced in a study of cytotoxic CD8 clonotypes in ibrutinib-treated CLL. Only in-frame clones appear in the TCRdb table, and some are missing; sequencing was by immunoSEQ multiplex PCR. The sample includes tens of thousands of clones, approximately 51% of them seen just once. The material sequenced was PBMCs, taken before ibrutinib treatment. The receptors here all came from a human donor with chronic lymphocytic leukemia. The CDR3 runs from the conserved cysteine through the conserved F or W.

>15|TRBJ2-1|TRBV5-1
CASTQPGQVEGEQFF
>12|TRBJ2-7|TRBV6-5
CASSDGVDEQYF
>15|TRBJ1-6|TRBV27
CASSWGTGKNSPLHF
>16|TRBJ1-6|TRBV5-8
CASSLAGSSYNSPLHF
>15|TRBJ2-1|TRBV5-8
CASSLGGPSYNEQFF
>16|TRBJ1-3|TRBV28
CASTQVRSSSGNTIYF
>14|TRBJ2-7|TRBV5-8
CASSSQGGHYEQYF
>13|TRBJ1-1|TRBV7-2
CASSFGGGTEAFF
>14|TRBJ1-2|TRBV5-1
CASSLEGQFYGYTF
>15|TRBJ1-3|TRBV9
CASSLTGGSGNTIYF
>14|TRBJ2-3|TRBV2
CASTAWPPRDTQYF
>11|TRBJ2-7|TRBV23-1
CASSGLCEQYF
>14|TRBJ1-5|TRBV11-1
CASPEDTPNQPQHF
>16|TRBJ2-7|TRBV27
CASSLLQARSSYEQYF
>14|TRBJ2-7|TRBV6-6
CASTRGARFYEQYF
>15|TRBJ1-4|TRBV27
CASSLRPGTPVEVFF
>15|TRBJ2-3|TRBV4-1
CASSRLGQGGDTQYF
>14|TRBJ2-5|TRBV5-4
CASSSGSSSETQYF
>15|TRBJ1-5|TRBV6-1
CASSAFISDNQPQHF
>12|TRBJ1-1|TRBV6-5
CASSYPSGRAFF
>14|TRBJ2-2|TRBV5-1
CASSLEGPTGELFF
>15|TRBJ2-1|TRBV2
CASRAGQKAYNEQFF